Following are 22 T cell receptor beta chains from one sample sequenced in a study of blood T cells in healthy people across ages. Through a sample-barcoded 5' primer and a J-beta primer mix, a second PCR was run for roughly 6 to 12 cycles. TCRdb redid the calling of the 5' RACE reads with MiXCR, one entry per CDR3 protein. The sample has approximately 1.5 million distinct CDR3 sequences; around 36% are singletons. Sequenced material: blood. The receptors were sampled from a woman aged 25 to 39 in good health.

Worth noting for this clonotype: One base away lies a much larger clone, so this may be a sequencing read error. The CDR3 DNA is TGTGCCAGCAGCTTGGTAGGGCTTGAAACTTATGGCTACACCTTC. It codes for CASSLVGLETYGYTF. V gene TRBV7-9 combines with J gene TRBJ1-2; D call uncertain. The length of the CDR3 is 15 residues. Trimming shortened V by 3 bases and J by 5 bases, and 16 bases separated the two germline ends. Germline V gene sequence: CDR1 SEHNR, CDR2 FQNEAQ (reference sequence).

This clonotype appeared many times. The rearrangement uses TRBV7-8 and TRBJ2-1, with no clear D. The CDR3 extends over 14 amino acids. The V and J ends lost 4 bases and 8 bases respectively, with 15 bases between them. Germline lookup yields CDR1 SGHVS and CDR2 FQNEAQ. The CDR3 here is CASSYRMSSDEQFF. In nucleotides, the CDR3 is TGTGCCAGCAGCTACCGCATGAGCAGCGATGAGCAGTTCTTC.

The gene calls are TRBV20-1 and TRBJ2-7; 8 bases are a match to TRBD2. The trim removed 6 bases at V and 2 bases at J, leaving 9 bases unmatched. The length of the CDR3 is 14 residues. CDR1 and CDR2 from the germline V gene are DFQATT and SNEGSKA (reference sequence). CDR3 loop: CSAGSGRGPYEQYF. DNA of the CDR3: TGCAGTGCAGGAAGCGGGAGAGGCCCCTACGAGCAGTACTTC.

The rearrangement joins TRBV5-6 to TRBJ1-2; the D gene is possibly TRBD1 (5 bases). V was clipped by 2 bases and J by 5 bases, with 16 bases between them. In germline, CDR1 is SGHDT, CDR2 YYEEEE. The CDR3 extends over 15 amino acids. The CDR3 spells CASSFMAQGGYGYTF. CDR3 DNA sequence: TGTGCCAGCAGCTTTATGGCGCAGGGTGGATATGGCTACACCTTC.

The CDR3 is CATLLAGAYEQYF. CDR3 DNA: TGTGCGACCCTACTAGCGGGAGCCTACGAGCAGTACTTC. The rearrangement uses TRBV28 and TRBJ2-7; the match to TRBD2 covers 11 bases. The CDR3 runs to 13 residues. The V gene's germline CDR1 is MDHEN and CDR2 SYDVKM.

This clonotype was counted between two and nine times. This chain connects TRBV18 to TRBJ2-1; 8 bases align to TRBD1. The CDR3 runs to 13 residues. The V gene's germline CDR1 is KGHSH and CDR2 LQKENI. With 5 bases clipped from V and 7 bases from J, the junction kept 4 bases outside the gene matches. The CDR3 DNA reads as TGTGCCAGCTCAGAACGGACAGGGAATGAGCAGTTCTTC. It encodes CASSERTGNEQFF.

The CDR3 sequence: CASRPDRGSGNTEAFF. The CDR3 DNA follows: TGCGCCAGCAGACCGGACAGGGGCTCCGGGAACACTGAAGCTTTCTTT. The gene calls are TRBV5-1 and TRBJ1-1; TRBD1 aligns across 9 bases. The CDR3 length is 16 residues. Unmatched junction bases numbered 9, after V lost 5 bases and J lost 1 base. Germline CDR1 and CDR2: SGHRS and YFSETQ.

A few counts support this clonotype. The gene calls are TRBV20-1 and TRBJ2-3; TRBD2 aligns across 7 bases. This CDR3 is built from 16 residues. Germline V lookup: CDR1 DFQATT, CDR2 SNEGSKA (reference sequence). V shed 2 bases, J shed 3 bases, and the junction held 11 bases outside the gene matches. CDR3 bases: TGCAGTGCTAGACCCCGTATTGCGGGAGTAACAGATACGCAGTATTTT. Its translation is CSARPRIAGVTDTQYF.

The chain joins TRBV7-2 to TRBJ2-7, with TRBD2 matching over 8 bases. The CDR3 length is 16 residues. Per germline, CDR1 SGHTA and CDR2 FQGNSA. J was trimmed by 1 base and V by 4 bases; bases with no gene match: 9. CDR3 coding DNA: TGTGCCAGCAGCTCCTCTTGGACGGGAGGGTCCTACGAGCAGTACTTC. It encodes CASSSSWTGGSYEQYF.

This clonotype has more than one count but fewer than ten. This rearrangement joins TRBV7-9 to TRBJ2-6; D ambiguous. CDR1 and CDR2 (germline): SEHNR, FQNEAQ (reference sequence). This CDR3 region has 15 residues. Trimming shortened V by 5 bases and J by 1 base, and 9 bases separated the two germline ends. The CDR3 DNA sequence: TGTGCCAGCAGCCATACCTATTCTGGGGCCAACGTCCTGACTTTC. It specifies CASSHTYSGANVLTF.

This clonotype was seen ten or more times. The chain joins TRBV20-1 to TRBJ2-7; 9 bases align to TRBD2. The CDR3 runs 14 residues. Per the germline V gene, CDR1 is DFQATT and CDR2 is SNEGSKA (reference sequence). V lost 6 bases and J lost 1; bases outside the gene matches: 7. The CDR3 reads CSAPQAGGSYEQYF. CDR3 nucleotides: TGCAGTGCCCCCCAAGCGGGGGGTTCCTACGAGCAGTACTTC.

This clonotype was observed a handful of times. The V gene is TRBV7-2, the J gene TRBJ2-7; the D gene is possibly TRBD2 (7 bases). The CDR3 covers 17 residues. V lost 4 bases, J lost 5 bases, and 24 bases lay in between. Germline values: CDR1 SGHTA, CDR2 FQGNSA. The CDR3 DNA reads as TGTGCCAGCAGCTCACAATTGGGGGGGGCAATTAGGAACGAGCAGTACTTC. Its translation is CASSSQLGGAIRNEQYF.

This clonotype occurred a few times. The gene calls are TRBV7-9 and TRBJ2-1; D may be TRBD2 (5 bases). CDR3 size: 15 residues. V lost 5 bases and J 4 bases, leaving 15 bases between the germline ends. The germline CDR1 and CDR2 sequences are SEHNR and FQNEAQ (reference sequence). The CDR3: CASSLRTDYYNEQFF. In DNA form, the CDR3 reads TGTGCCAGCAGCCTCAGGACCGACTATTACAATGAGCAGTTCTTC.

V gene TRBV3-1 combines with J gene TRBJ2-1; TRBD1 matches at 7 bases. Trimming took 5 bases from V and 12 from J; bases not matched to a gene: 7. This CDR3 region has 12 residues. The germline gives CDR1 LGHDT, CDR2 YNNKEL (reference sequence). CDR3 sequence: CASSSTGYRQFF. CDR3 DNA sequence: TGTGCCAGCAGCTCGACAGGGTATAGGCAGTTCTTC.

The CDR3 is CASTPGTGELFF. DNA for the CDR3: TGTGCCAGCACTCCGGGCACCGGGGAGCTGTTTTTT. V is TRBV2 and J is TRBJ2-2; the D is unclear. V dropped 7 bases and J dropped 4 bases, with 7 bases sitting between them. CDR1 and CDR2 (germline): SNHLY, FYNNEI. The CDR3 runs to 12 residues.

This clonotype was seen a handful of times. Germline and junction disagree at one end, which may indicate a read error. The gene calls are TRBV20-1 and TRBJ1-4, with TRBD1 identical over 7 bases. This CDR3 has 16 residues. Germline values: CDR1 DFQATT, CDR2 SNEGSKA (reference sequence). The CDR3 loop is CRARAQGPATNEKLFF. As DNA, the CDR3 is TGCAGAGCTAGAGCACAGGGGCCTGCAACTAATGAAAAACTGTTTTTT.

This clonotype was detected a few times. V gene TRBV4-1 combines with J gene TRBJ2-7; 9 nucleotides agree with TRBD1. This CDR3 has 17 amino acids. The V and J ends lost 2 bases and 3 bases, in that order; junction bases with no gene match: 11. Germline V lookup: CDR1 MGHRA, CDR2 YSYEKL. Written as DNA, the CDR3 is TGCGCCAGCAGCCAATTCCCCTCCGGGACAGGGATCTACGAGCAGTACTTC. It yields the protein CASSQFPSGTGIYEQYF.

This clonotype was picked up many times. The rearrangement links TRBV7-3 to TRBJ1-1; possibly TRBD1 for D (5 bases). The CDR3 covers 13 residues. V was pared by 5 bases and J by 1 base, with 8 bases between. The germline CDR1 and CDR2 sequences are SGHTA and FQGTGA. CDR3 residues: CASSLTANTEAFF. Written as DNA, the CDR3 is TGTGCCAGCAGCCTGACAGCGAACACTGAAGCTTTCTTT.

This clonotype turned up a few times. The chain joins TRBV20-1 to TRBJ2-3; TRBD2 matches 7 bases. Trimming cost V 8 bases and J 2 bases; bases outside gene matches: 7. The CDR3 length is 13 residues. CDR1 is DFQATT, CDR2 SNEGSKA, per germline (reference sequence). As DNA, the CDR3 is TGCAGTCCACTCCTAGCGGCCACAGATACGCAGTATTTT. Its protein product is CSPLLAATDTQYF.

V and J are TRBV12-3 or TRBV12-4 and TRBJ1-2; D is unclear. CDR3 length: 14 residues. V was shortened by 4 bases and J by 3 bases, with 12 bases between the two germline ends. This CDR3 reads CASSSQFEDYGYTF. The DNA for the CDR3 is TGTGCCAGCAGTTCCCAATTCGAGGACTATGGCTACACCTTC.

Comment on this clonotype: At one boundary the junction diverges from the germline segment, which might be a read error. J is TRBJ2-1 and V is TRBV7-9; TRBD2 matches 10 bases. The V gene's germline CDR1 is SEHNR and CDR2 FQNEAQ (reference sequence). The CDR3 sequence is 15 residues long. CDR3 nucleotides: TGTACCAGCCCCGGGAAGCGGGAGGGCAGGAATGAGCAGTTCTTC. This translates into CTSPGKREGRNEQFF.

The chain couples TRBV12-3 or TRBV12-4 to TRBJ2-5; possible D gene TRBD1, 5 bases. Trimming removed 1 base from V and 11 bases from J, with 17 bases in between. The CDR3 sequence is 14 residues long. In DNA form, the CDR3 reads TGTGCCAGCAGTTTAGGAAAGGGGAAGCATGAGCAGTACTTC. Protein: CASSLGKGKHEQYF.